Listed below are T cell receptor beta chains from one sample, sequenced in a study of cytomegalovirus exposure and HLA in healthy donors. Data came from immunoSEQ multiplex PCR; TCRdb stores just in-frame clones and leaves some out. The table lists 150,000 to 200,000 clones, 65% to 80% of them singletons, with 3% to 3.5% in the top ten. Sequencing was carried out using PBMCs. The receptor source for this set is a woman aged 50 to 60 in good health and CMV-seropositive. CDR3s leave out the opening cysteine and the closing phenylalanine or tryptophan. The order of the fields is V gene, D gene, CDR3 protein. D genes are given only for firm matches.

TRBV6-1 | . | ASSEMEAYEQY
TRBV6-1 | . | ASAGQTYEQY
TRBV19 | TRBD2 | ASSLGLAGAGEQF
TRBV5-1 | . | ASSWTYSGDRDTQY
TRBV5-1 | TRBD1 | ASSLTGEISEAF
TRBV5-4 | TRBD2 | ASSQGLGGYEQY
TRBV5-4 | TRBD1 | ASSSPGGSQETQY
TRBV19 | TRBD1 | ASSTTGVGEKLF
TRBV30 | . | AWSVGRRVTDSQY
TRBV2 | . | ASMQQPGAYEQY
TRBV19 | . | ASTRGDRRTEAF
TRBV7-2 | TRBD2 | ASSKSTSGGIVEQF
TRBV10-3 | TRBD1 | AISEGTGSNQPQH
TRBV4-1 | . | ASSQGLEDFGTDTQY
TRBV21-1 | . | ASSTPTGANQPQH
TRBV4-1 | TRBD2 | ASSLSGGASYNEQF
TRBV29-1 | TRBD1 | STRQGAESNEQF
TRBV19 | TRBD2 | ASGGRGGRAPYFNEQF
TRBV19 | TRBD1 | ASIPRDRGPNGYT
TRBV5-1 | . | ASSPDPGLARETQY
TRBV30 | TRBD1 | AWIVGTGDHNTEAF
TRBV7-9 | . | ASSGASGGGTGELF
TRBV7-2 | TRBD2 | ASSLALLRLAGESTDTQY
TRBV14 | TRBD1 | ASSQWYSGTGANTGELF
TRBV5-6 | . | ASSIAPGSSYEQY
TRBV9 | TRBD2 | ASSSFASGTYNEQF
TRBV7-9 | . | ASSRAIGASTDTQY
TRBV7-9 | . | ASTDYETQY
TRBV19 | TRBD1 | ASSIARGLMSMNTEAF
TRBV9 | TRBD2 | ASSVVGGLAGLGGNEQF
TRBV19 | TRBD1 | ASSDGQGGNQPQH
TRBV2 | TRBD2 | ASSRLAGGTDTQY
TRBV30 | . | AWSLGGWESPLH
TRBV5-1 | TRBD1 | ASSLTGTGVGTEAF
TRBV5-1 | . | ASSLRRSSLTDTQY
TRBV9 | . | ASSVVLGAQEQF
TRBV4-1 | . | ASSQVPSRRQLGNTIY
TRBV29-1 | TRBD1 | SAHGTGRSMNTEAF
TRBV5-1 | TRBD2 | ASSRGNSGEGDTQY
TRBV27 | TRBD1 | ASRRGQGFNYGYT
TRBV28 | TRBD2 | ASSLREAQY
TRBV11-2 | TRBD2 | ASSSPGLAGGNEQF
TRBV7-2 | TRBD2 | ASSPGLASYNEQF
TRBV27 | TRBD1 | ASGRQGLLYGYT
TRBV5-1 | . | ASSMEGLTRDEQY
TRBV28 | . | ASSPSPGRGYEQY
TRBV2 | . | ASPDSTAANYGYT
TRBV10-3 | . | AIRYYQGIGYT
TRBV7-6 | TRBD2 | ASSSTSGYYTDTQY
TRBV7-2 | TRBD2 | ASSSLRTSGVGSTDTQY
TRBV7-2 | . | ASSLEGGLNTEAF
TRBV9 | . | ASSVAGRDQETQY
TRBV15 | . | ATSGGSSGEQY
TRBV18 | TRBD2 | ASSPLSSGGGETQY
TRBV6-4 | TRBD2 | ASRGTSGGAQDEQF